These 10 T cell receptor beta chains came from one sample sequenced in a study of type 1 and type 2 diabetes patients. PCR was run on genomic DNA. Multiplex PCR with 30 forward and 13 reverse primers amplified the TCR beta CDR3. MiXCR was run by TCRdb on the multiplex PCR reads, yielding one entry per CDR3 protein. Seen here are 250,000 to 300,000 distinct CDR3 sequences, more than 45% observed once, and the top ten hold roughly 13%. Sample: peripheral blood mononuclear cells (PBMCs). The receptor source for this set is a man between 18 and 29 years old with type 2 diabetes.

This clonotype has a handful of counts. A much more abundant neighbour one base away suggests this may be a read error. The chain has TRBV6-1 and TRBJ1-2, with D possibly TRBD1 on 6 matching bases. The CDR3 covers 12 residues. CDR1 is MNHNS, CDR2 SASEGT, per germline. Deletions cut 6 bases from V and 4 bases from J, with 9 bases between. The CDR3 spells CASREGVYGYTF. The DNA of the CDR3 is TGTGCCAGCAGGGAGGGGGTCTATGGCTACACCTTC.

In the case of this clonotype: A read error is likely, as this CDR3 ends without the conserved phenylalanine or tryptophan. The J gene is TRBJ1-1, the V gene TRBV19, with D maybe TRBD1 (5 bases). V was pared by 1 base and J by 5 bases, with 14 bases between. The CDR3 contains 15 residues. Germline V gives CDR1 LNHDA, CDR2 SQIVND (reference sequence). The CDR3 protein is CASSIGGLGWTEAFS. The CDR3 bases are TGTGCCAGTAGTATAGGGGGCCTAGGGTGGACTGAAGCTTTCTCT.

This rearrangement joins TRBV20-1 to TRBJ1-5, with unresolved D. CDR3 size: 14 residues. Trimming took off 5 bases at V and 3 bases at J, with 14 bases between the two ends. The V gene's germline CDR1 is DFQATT and CDR2 SNEGSKA (reference sequence). CDR3 sequence: CSAGPRDFNQPQHF. DNA of the CDR3: TGCAGTGCTGGACCGCGAGATTTCAATCAGCCCCAGCATTTT.

The chain employs TRBV6-5 and TRBJ1-1; no clear D. CDR3 length: 13 amino acids. Trimming removed 2 bases at V and 7 bases at J, with 11 bases between. Germline loops: CDR1 MNHEY, CDR2 SVGAGI. CDR3 sequence reads: CASSYPLGGEAFF. CDR3 DNA sequence: TGTGCCAGCAGTTACCCTCTTGGCGGTGAAGCTTTCTTT.

This clonotype turned up a few times. This chain links TRBV27 with TRBJ2-3, with a possible D match to TRBD2 (6 bases). This CDR3 is built from 15 residues. The V end was cut by 6 bases, the J end by 2 bases, with 15 bases between. In germline, CDR1 is MNHEY, CDR2 SMNVEV (reference sequence). CDR3 in amino acids: CASSLAGQHTDTQYF. The CDR3 DNA reads as TGTGCCAGCAGCCTGGCGGGGCAGCACACAGATACGCAGTATTTT.

In its sample, this clonotype was seen many times. V gene TRBV2 combines with J gene TRBJ1-1; tentative D call: TRBD1 (5 bases). Germline V gene lookup returns CDR1 SNHLY and CDR2 FYNNEI. The CDR3 covers 14 residues. V lost 2 bases to trimming and J lost 6 bases, with 13 bases between them. The CDR3 loop is CASSEQGGIAEAFF. The CDR3 bases are TGTGCCAGCAGTGAACAGGGTGGAATCGCTGAAGCTTTCTTT. Based on the CDR3 plus reference TRBV2 and TRBJ1-1, the full variable domain is EPEVTQTPSHQVTQMGQEVILRCVPISNHLYFYWYRQILGQKVEFLVSFYNNEISEKSEIFDDQFSVERPDGSNFTLKIRSTKLEDSAMYFCASSEQGGIAEAFFGQGTRLTVV.

The chain carries TRBV2 and TRBJ2-1, with a weak D call TRBD1 (6 bases). The CDR3 runs 14 residues. Germline assignment: CDR1 SNHLY and CDR2 FYNNEI. The ends were cut back, 7 bases at V and 3 bases at J, with 13 bases in the middle. This chain's CDR3 is CASTGADFYNEQFF. Here the CDR3 DNA reads TGTGCCAGCACAGGGGCGGACTTCTACAATGAGCAGTTCTTC. The entire variable domain, with the rest obtained from reference TRBV2 and TRBJ2-1, is as follows: EPEVTQTPSHQVTQMGQEVILRCVPISNHLYFYWYRQILGQKVEFLVSFYNNEISEKSEIFDDQFSVERPDGSNFTLKIRSTKLEDSAMYFCASTGADFYNEQFFGPGTRLTVL.

This clonotype is a singleton in its sample. Since a much larger clone is just one base distant, this may be a read error. This chain links TRBV10-1 with TRBJ2-7, with D perhaps matching TRBD2 (5 bases). The V end was cut by 4 bases, the J end by 2 bases, with 9 bases between. The CDR3 is made up of 13 amino acids. Germline assignment: CDR1 WNHNN and CDR2 SYGVQD (reference sequence). The CDR3 spells CASSAEGPYEQYF. The CDR3 nucleotides read TGCGCCAGCAGTGCAGAGGGTCCCTACGAGCAGTACTTC.

The table lists this clonotype with many counts. The chain recombines TRBV10-2 with TRBJ2-2; D is uncertain. Trimming left V 6 bases short and J 3 bases short, with 8 bases between. Per the germline V gene, CDR1 is WSHSY and CDR2 is SAAADI. CDR3 length: 13 residues. CDR3 region: CASSSTDTGELFF. DNA for the CDR3: TGCGCCAGCAGCTCGACGGACACCGGGGAGCTGTTTTTT.

Regarding this clonotype: A much bigger clone sits one base away, suggesting this may be a read error. The chain links TRBV2 to TRBJ2-7; D remains unclear. The CDR3 extends over 13 amino acids. Germline CDR1 reads SNHLY; CDR2 reads FYNNEI. With 11 bases removed from V and 0 bases from J, the gap between germline ends came to 14 bases. The CDR3 loop reads CASNWTSSYEQYF. As DNA, the CDR3 is TGTGCCTCAAACTGGACGAGCTCCTACGAGCAGTACTTC.